This TCR beta chain was sequenced in a study of long-term antiretroviral therapy in people with HIV. Looking at the study overall: A decade or so separates the oldest specimens from the later 2015 immediate-ART recommendation. Overall study results and limits: Repertoires in HIV (unlike those of controls) had narrower CDR3 length ranges. Pre-ART clonal expansions dominated every time point's repertoire. Blood sampling spanned 2004 to 2017, possibly under older ART regimens.

Germline CDR1 is WNHNN and CDR2 is SYGVQD (reference sequence). This CDR3 region has 15 residues. V lost 4 bases and J lost 4; bases outside the gene matches: 7. For this clone: The antigen remains undetermined.

The authors ran the immunoSEQ assay, v3.0, at survey level. Measured with immunoSEQ multiplex PCR; TCRdb has only the in-frame clones, and not every one. The sample contains roughly 19,000 clones, 80% to 90% of which appear only once. The chain carries TRBV10-1 and TRBJ2-1, with 7 bases identical to TRBD2. The source is a woman aged 18-30 years with HIV. The input for sequencing was unsorted PBMCs, taken 0.6 years after starting antiretroviral therapy. The CDR3 nucleotides read TGCGCCAGCAGTGCTGGCGGGGGACTATACAATGAGCAGTTCTTC. This sequence encodes CASSAGGGLYNEQFF.